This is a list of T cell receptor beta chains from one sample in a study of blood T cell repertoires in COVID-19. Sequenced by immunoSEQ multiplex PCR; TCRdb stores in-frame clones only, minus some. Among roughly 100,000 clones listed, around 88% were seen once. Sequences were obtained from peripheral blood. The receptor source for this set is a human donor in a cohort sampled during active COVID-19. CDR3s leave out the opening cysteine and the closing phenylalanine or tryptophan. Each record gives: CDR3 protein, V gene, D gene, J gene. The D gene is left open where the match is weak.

cdr3_aa: ASSRNRGSTDTQY
v_call: TRBV14
d_call: TRBD1
j_call: TRBJ2-3

cdr3_aa: ASSWGGTGELF
v_call: TRBV7-2
d_call: NA
j_call: TRBJ2-2

cdr3_aa: ASSPHDINNEQF
v_call: TRBV7-2
d_call: NA
j_call: TRBJ2-1

cdr3_aa: ASGAGSGRAYNEQF
v_call: TRBV12-5
d_call: TRBD2
j_call: TRBJ2-1

cdr3_aa: ASSYRGASIYNEQF
v_call: TRBV6-5
d_call: NA
j_call: TRBJ2-1

cdr3_aa: ASTTLLDNEQF
v_call: TRBV18
d_call: NA
j_call: TRBJ2-1

cdr3_aa: ASSAGTGGFSYEQY
v_call: TRBV5-6
d_call: TRBD1
j_call: TRBJ2-7

cdr3_aa: ASSITDRGTEKLF
v_call: TRBV9
d_call: TRBD1
j_call: TRBJ1-4

cdr3_aa: ASSLRRATNEKLF
v_call: TRBV5-1
d_call: NA
j_call: TRBJ1-4

cdr3_aa: ASSQIWTASYEQY
v_call: TRBV3-1/TRBV3-2
d_call: NA
j_call: TRBJ2-7

cdr3_aa: SVLIRGSAYGYT
v_call: TRBV29-1
d_call: NA
j_call: TRBJ1-2

cdr3_aa: ASSTLAGGGETQY
v_call: TRBV19
d_call: TRBD2
j_call: TRBJ2-5

cdr3_aa: ASRGTGGHEQY
v_call: TRBV6-5
d_call: TRBD1
j_call: TRBJ2-7

cdr3_aa: ASSPLSTGLSNSPLH
v_call: TRBV18
d_call: NA
j_call: TRBJ1-6

cdr3_aa: ASSLVQGWYNEQF
v_call: TRBV11-2
d_call: TRBD1
j_call: TRBJ2-1

cdr3_aa: ASSLTPGTSGNEQY
v_call: TRBV7-3
d_call: TRBD2
j_call: TRBJ2-7

cdr3_aa: ASSPRPEGTQY
v_call: TRBV18
d_call: NA
j_call: TRBJ2-3

cdr3_aa: ASSLAGEGARGTEAF
v_call: TRBV5-6
d_call: TRBD1
j_call: TRBJ1-1

cdr3_aa: ASSSLGSGRAMGKQY
v_call: TRBV4-3
d_call: TRBD2
j_call: TRBJ2-7

cdr3_aa: ASSDSSYEQY
v_call: TRBV19
d_call: NA
j_call: TRBJ2-7

cdr3_aa: ASSVAEGASYNEQF
v_call: TRBV9
d_call: TRBD1
j_call: TRBJ2-1

cdr3_aa: ASRPPTGFREGHEKLF
v_call: TRBV27
d_call: NA
j_call: TRBJ1-4

cdr3_aa: AVGGDRQPQH
v_call: TRBV30
d_call: NA
j_call: TRBJ1-5

cdr3_aa: ASSPTSTDTQY
v_call: TRBV18
d_call: NA
j_call: TRBJ2-3

cdr3_aa: ASRPDRGGGGYT
v_call: TRBV6-4
d_call: NA
j_call: TRBJ1-2

cdr3_aa: ASSQDTSGYNEQF
v_call: TRBV4-3
d_call: TRBD2
j_call: TRBJ2-1

cdr3_aa: ASSPLGGERYNEQF
v_call: TRBV18
d_call: NA
j_call: TRBJ2-1

cdr3_aa: ASNQVHSGNTIY
v_call: TRBV28
d_call: NA
j_call: TRBJ1-3

cdr3_aa: AWRDRDTEAF
v_call: TRBV30
d_call: TRBD1
j_call: TRBJ1-1

cdr3_aa: ASSGGLAGASTDTQY
v_call: TRBV9
d_call: TRBD2
j_call: TRBJ2-3

cdr3_aa: ASSVTGFSSGANVLT
v_call: TRBV5-6
d_call: NA
j_call: TRBJ2-6

cdr3_aa: ASSESHITDTQY
v_call: TRBV10-2
d_call: NA
j_call: TRBJ2-3

cdr3_aa: ASSSDRGSGNTIY
v_call: TRBV5-1
d_call: TRBD1
j_call: TRBJ1-3

cdr3_aa: ASSFPLNTEAF
v_call: TRBV28
d_call: NA
j_call: TRBJ1-1

cdr3_aa: ASSSGETQY
v_call: TRBV18
d_call: NA
j_call: TRBJ2-5

cdr3_aa: ASSEFKRGDTQY
v_call: TRBV10-1
d_call: NA
j_call: TRBJ2-3

cdr3_aa: ASSRGLAGYIEQY
v_call: TRBV6-5
d_call: TRBD2
j_call: TRBJ2-7

cdr3_aa: AISEWDRAYNEQF
v_call: TRBV10-3
d_call: TRBD1
j_call: TRBJ2-1

cdr3_aa: ASISRLAGGSSYNEQF
v_call: TRBV27
d_call: TRBD2
j_call: TRBJ2-1

cdr3_aa: ASRPGQGSVETQY
v_call: TRBV6-6
d_call: TRBD1
j_call: TRBJ2-5

cdr3_aa: ASSWGRDRAGSLH
v_call: TRBV7-9
d_call: TRBD1
j_call: TRBJ1-6

cdr3_aa: ASSISGLYGYT
v_call: TRBV14
d_call: NA
j_call: TRBJ1-2

cdr3_aa: ASSESGNNSPLH
v_call: TRBV10-1
d_call: NA
j_call: TRBJ1-6

cdr3_aa: ASTSPGPGQDYYGYT
v_call: TRBV28
d_call: TRBD1
j_call: TRBJ1-2

cdr3_aa: ASSLGAGAYNEQF
v_call: TRBV5-1
d_call: TRBD2
j_call: TRBJ2-1

cdr3_aa: AWSAVGTVNQPQH
v_call: TRBV30
d_call: TRBD1
j_call: TRBJ1-5

cdr3_aa: ASSFLAQETQY
v_call: TRBV5-4
d_call: NA
j_call: TRBJ2-5

cdr3_aa: ASSEAAGSNQPQH
v_call: TRBV6-1
d_call: NA
j_call: TRBJ1-5

cdr3_aa: ASSFGNAVNTEAF
v_call: TRBV7-9
d_call: NA
j_call: TRBJ1-1

cdr3_aa: ASSISGGLTDTQY
v_call: TRBV19
d_call: TRBD2
j_call: TRBJ2-3

cdr3_aa: ASSYSWQGNTEAF
v_call: TRBV6-6
d_call: NA
j_call: TRBJ1-1

cdr3_aa: ATAGGSGNTIY
v_call: TRBV24-1
d_call: TRBD1
j_call: TRBJ1-3

cdr3_aa: ASNQGLRGSAEQF
v_call: TRBV5-1
d_call: TRBD2
j_call: TRBJ2-1

cdr3_aa: ASRAQGFNEQF
v_call: TRBV6-5
d_call: TRBD1
j_call: TRBJ2-1

cdr3_aa: ASSEPTAYGYT
v_call: TRBV25-1
d_call: NA
j_call: TRBJ1-2

cdr3_aa: ASSVEDRGSYNEQF
v_call: TRBV9
d_call: TRBD1
j_call: TRBJ2-1

cdr3_aa: SVVQGSGLSGYT
v_call: TRBV29-1
d_call: NA
j_call: TRBJ1-2

cdr3_aa: ASSKPGQMNTEAF
v_call: TRBV5-1
d_call: TRBD1
j_call: TRBJ1-1

cdr3_aa: ASSTGTANEKLF
v_call: TRBV2
d_call: TRBD1
j_call: TRBJ1-4